The TCR beta chain under discussion was sequenced for a study of blood T cells in healthy people across ages. Study-wide findings and caveats: CMV status of donors was unknown, possibly confounding expanded clonotype changes. Versus aged donors, long-lived donors had higher diversity and more naive CD4+ cells.

Total RNA, at least 5.5 micrograms per sample, came from PBMCs. The CDR3 is 13 residues long. V dropped 3 bases and J dropped 5 bases, with 7 bases sitting between them. Germline V lookup: CDR1 MDHEN, CDR2 SYDVKM. Primers used in a second PCR of roughly 6 to 11 cycles were a sample-barcoded 5' primer and a J-beta primer mix. TCRdb re-called the 5' RACE reads through MiXCR, storing one row per CDR3 protein. The profile shows about 630,000 distinct CDR3 sequences, around 20% of them singletons. This clonotype was counted between two and nine times. Its antigen remains unknown. Specimen: blood. This clonotype was obtained from a man aged 65 to 79 in good health. The chain links TRBV28 to TRBJ1-4; D is ambiguous. CDR3 in DNA: TGTGCCAGCAGTTTTTCTACGAATGAAAAACTGTTTTTT. This encodes CASSFSTNEKLFF.